There are many counts of the clone carrying this T cell receptor (beta chain). Using unique molecular identifiers, the investigators prepared the TCRbeta library. TCRdb re-called the PCR reads with MiXCR, one entry per CDR3 protein. Among around 680,000 distinct CDR3 sequences, roughly 17% were seen once, and the ten largest hold 0.9% to 1.2%. The data derive from a study of T-cell reconstitution after alpha-beta-depleted transplantation in children. Germline lookup yields CDR1 DFQATT and CDR2 SNEGSKA (reference sequence). V trimming: 5 bases; J trimming: 4 bases; junction bases outside the gene matches: 3. This CDR3 is 12 amino acids long.

The TCR was taken from a human donor who donated a stem cell graft to a child with acute myeloid leukemia. The V call is TRBV20-1, the J call TRBJ1-1; 8 bases are shared with TRBD1. Sequenced here: PBMCs from the stem cell graft donor, sampled from the stem cell graft. The CDR3 DNA reads as TGCAGTGCTCGTGGACAGGGCACTGAAGCTTTCTTT. Its translation: CSARGQGTEAFF.